This passage covers 27 T cell receptor beta chains from one sample sequenced in a study of T cell responses to AZD1222 COVID-19 vaccine. Profiling relied on immunoSEQ multiplex PCR, and the TCRdb table lists in-frame clones only, not all of them. Of 150,000 to 200,000 clones listed, around 90% are singletons. The sequences come from peripheral blood, collected 28 days after the second dose of the MenACWY control vaccine. These receptors were taken from an adult who received the MenACWY meningococcal vaccine as a control.

The V call is TRBV5-4, the J call TRBJ1-2; D perhaps matches TRBD1 (6 bases). V dropped 2 bases and J dropped 4 bases, with 12 bases sitting between them. The CDR3 has 14 residues. Germline lookup yields CDR1 SGHNT and CDR2 YYREEE (reference sequence). The CDR3 protein is CASSFTGASYGYTF. In DNA, the CDR3 is TGTGCCAGCAGCTTCACGGGGGCTTCCTATGGCTACACCTTC.

The table lists this clone with a count of one. The rearrangement uses TRBV7-2 and TRBJ1-5, with D perhaps TRBD1 (5 bases). Trimming took 4 bases from V and 2 from J, leaving 15 bases between them. Per the germline V gene, CDR1 is SGHTA and CDR2 is FQGNSA. The CDR3 is 16 amino acids. The CDR3 bases are TGTGCCAGCAGCTGGGCGGGGGTCGGAGGCAATCAGCCCCAGCATTTT. Protein: CASSWAGVGGNQPQHF. Combining the CDR3 with reference TRBV7-2 and TRBJ1-5 gives the whole variable domain GAGVSQSPSNKVTEKGKDVELRCDPISGHTALYWYRQSLGQGLEFLIYFQGNSAPDKSGLPSDRFSAERTGGSVSTLTIQRTQQEDSAVYLCASSWAGVGGNQPQHFGDGTRLSIL.

A word on this clone: Other DNA sequences in this specimen translate into the identical CDR3. The chain couples TRBV6-5 to TRBJ2-7, with a tentative D call TRBD2 (6 bases). The CDR3 covers 15 residues. Germline values: CDR1 MNHEY, CDR2 SVGAGI. Trimming shortened V by 2 bases and J by 4 bases, and 15 bases separated the two germline ends. As DNA, the CDR3 is TGTGCCAGCAGTTACGGCACTTCCGGGAGTTACGAGCAGTACTTC. This gives the protein CASSYGTSGSYEQYF.

This clone was detected only once. The V call is TRBV28, the J call TRBJ1-2; perhaps TRBD1 as D (5 bases). Germline CDR1 MDHEN, CDR2 SYDVKM. V gave up 6 bases and J gave up 2 bases, with 16 bases separating them. This CDR3 region has 15 residues. CDR3 nucleotides: TGTGCCAGCAGCTCCACGGGCCAGGGAAACTATGGCTACACCTTC. This encodes CASSSTGQGNYGYTF.

The J gene is TRBJ2-6, the V gene TRBV28; 7 bases line up with TRBD1. The CDR3 is 16 residues long. Germline V gene lookup returns CDR1 MDHEN and CDR2 SYDVKM. V lost 5 bases and J lost 3; bases outside the gene matches: 7. CDR3 amino acids: CASSTHRGNGANVLTF. In DNA, the CDR3 is TGTGCCAGCAGTACACACAGGGGTAATGGGGCCAACGTCCTGACTTTC.

This rearrangement joins TRBV9 to TRBJ2-1; D may be TRBD2 (6 bases). The CDR3 is 18 residues long. V dropped 3 bases and J dropped 0 bases, with 19 bases sitting between them. The germline gives CDR1 SGDLS, CDR2 YYNGEE. CDR3 sequence: CASSAAMGLMSSYNEQFF. Here the CDR3 DNA reads TGTGCCAGCAGCGCGGCTATGGGACTGATGAGCTCCTACAATGAGCAGTTCTTC.

This chain connects TRBV5-6 to TRBJ2-7; 7 bases match TRBD1. The junction had 8 bases not matched to a gene; V was cut back by 5 bases and J by 3 bases. The CDR3 runs to 14 residues. The V gene's germline CDR1 is SGHDT and CDR2 YYEEEE. The CDR3 bases are TGTGCCAGCAGTTTCCTCGGGACAGACTACGAGCAGTACTTC. Translation: CASSFLGTDYEQYF.

The rearrangement uses TRBV4-3 and TRBJ1-1; TRBD1 might be the D (6 bases). V was trimmed by 1 base and J by 10 bases, leaving 13 bases between them. Germline CDR1 LGHNA, CDR2 YSLEER. This CDR3 has 13 amino acids. The CDR3 loop reads CASSQGGDTGAFF. The CDR3 nucleotides are TGCGCCAGCAGCCAAGGGGGGGACACGGGAGCTTTCTTT.

The rearrangement joins TRBV4-3 to TRBJ1-2; D gene uncertain. CDR1 is LGHNA, CDR2 YSLEER, per germline. The CDR3 runs to 14 residues. With 1 base removed from V and 2 bases from J, the gap between germline ends came to 8 bases. CDR3 sequence reads: CASSQVKGNYGYTF. The CDR3, as DNA: TGCGCCAGCAGCCAAGTAAAAGGGAACTATGGCTACACCTTC.

The rearrangement links TRBV9 to TRBJ2-1; 12 bases are shared with TRBD2. The germline V gene encodes CDR1 SGDLS and CDR2 YYNGEE. V trimming: 4 bases; J trimming: 5 bases; junction bases outside the gene matches: 4. The CDR3 runs to 15 residues. The CDR3 loop reads CASSIGLAGNNEQFF. CDR3 in DNA: TGTGCCAGCAGCATCGGACTAGCGGGGAACAATGAGCAGTTCTTC.

The rearrangement uses TRBV7-2 and TRBJ2-7, with D uncertain. Trimming cost V 1 base and J 3 bases, with 10 bases left between them. Germline CDR1 is SGHTA and CDR2 is FQGNSA. The CDR3 runs to 14 residues. CDR3 sequence: CASSLVSRDYEQYF. CDR3 nucleotides: TGTGCCAGCAGCTTAGTTTCTAGAGACTACGAGCAGTACTTC. Variable domain in full (rest from reference TRBV7-2 and TRBJ2-7): GAGVSQSPSNKVTEKGKDVELRCDPISGHTALYWYRQSLGQGLEFLIYFQGNSAPDKSGLPSDRFSAERTGGSVSTLTIQRTQQEDSAVYLCASSLVSRDYEQYFGPGTRLTVT.

This clone showed up just once. This rearrangement joins TRBV4-3 to TRBJ2-7; D is uncertain. The CDR3 is 13 residues long. Trimming took off 3 bases at V and 4 bases at J, with 10 bases between the two ends. Germline V lookup: CDR1 LGHNA, CDR2 YSLEER. The CDR3 sequence: CASSQRTAYEQYF. CDR3 nucleotides: TGCGCCAGCAGCCAGCGGACCGCATACGAGCAGTACTTC.

The rearrangement links TRBV5-6 to TRBJ1-1; 7 nucleotides agree with TRBD1. J lost 3 bases, V lost 0 bases, and 5 bases had no gene match. The CDR3 has 15 residues. Germline loops: CDR1 SGHDT, CDR2 YYEEEE. This CDR3 is CASSLVGTAHTEAFF. In DNA, the CDR3 is TGTGCCAGCAGCTTGGTGGGGACAGCGCACACTGAAGCTTTCTTT.

The genes are TRBV4-2 and TRBJ1-3; no reliable D call. The CDR3 consists of 18 residues. Deletions cut 1 base from V and 3 bases from J, with 19 bases between. Germline CDR1 LGHNA, CDR2 YNFKEQ. The CDR3 loop is CASSQGIVGLGSGNTIYF. The CDR3 DNA follows: TGTGCCAGCAGCCAAGGTATCGTAGGTCTGGGGAGTGGAAACACCATATATTTT.

The chain employs TRBV9 and TRBJ2-1, with a weak D call TRBD2 (6 bases). Per germline, CDR1 SGDLS and CDR2 YYNGEE. The length of the CDR3 is 15 residues. Trimming took 0 bases from V and 3 from J, leaving 10 bases between them. CDR3 residues: CASSVELAFYNEQFF. In DNA, the CDR3 is TGTGCCAGCAGCGTAGAACTAGCATTCTACAATGAGCAGTTCTTC.

The CDR3 DNA sequence: TGTGCCAGCAGCTTGGCGGCAGGGGCGGACTTTGGCTACACCTTC. It encodes CASSLAAGADFGYTF. The V call is TRBV5-5, the J call TRBJ1-2, with D possibly matching TRBD1 (6 bases). The CDR3 totals 15 residues. V lost 0 bases, J lost 7 bases, and 16 bases lay in between. CDR1 and CDR2 (germline): SGHKS, YYEKEE (reference sequence).

The chain combines TRBV9 with TRBJ2-7; tentative D call: TRBD2 (6 bases). From germline, CDR1 is SGDLS and CDR2 YYNGEE. V was trimmed by 0 bases and J by 3 bases, leaving 13 bases between them. This CDR3 spans 15 amino acids. The CDR3 spells CASSVGVAENYEQYF. CDR3 DNA sequence: TGTGCCAGCAGCGTAGGGGTAGCGGAAAACTACGAGCAGTACTTC.

The chain is built from TRBV12-3 or TRBV12-4 and TRBJ1-2; maybe TRBD1 (6 bases). This CDR3 has 13 residues. The V end was cut by 6 bases, the J end by 7 bases, with 15 bases between. The CDR3 coding sequence is TGTGCCAGCAGCCGTACAGGGCGGGCTGGCTACACCTTC. It translates to CASSRTGRAGYTF.

The chain recombines TRBV7-3 with TRBJ1-2, with TRBD1 matching over 10 bases. V gave up 1 base and J gave up 13 bases; unmatched junction bases: 6. The CDR3 contains 13 residues. The germline gives CDR1 SGHTA, CDR2 FQGTGA. CDR3 nucleotides: TGTGCCAGCAGCTTAATCGGCGACAGGGGGCCCACCTTC. Translated, it gives CASSLIGDRGPTF.

V gene TRBV29-1 combines with J gene TRBJ1-1; D ambiguous. The germline V and J ends were trimmed by 5 bases and 3 bases, with 4 bases remaining between them. This CDR3 region has 10 residues. Germline CDR1 reads SQVTM; CDR2 reads ANQGSEA. CDR3 DNA: TGCAGCGTTTTCCACACTGAAGCTTTCTTT. Residues: CSVFHTEAFF. The whole variable domain, filled in from reference TRBV29-1 and TRBJ1-1, reads SAVISQKPSRDICQRGTSLTIQCQVDSQVTMMFWYRQQPGQSLTLIATANQGSEATYESGFVIDKFPISRPNLTFSTLTVSNMSPEDSSIYLCSVFHTEAFFGQGTRLTVV.

The chain links TRBV14 to TRBJ1-4; TRBD1 matches at 12 bases. Germline CDR1 is SGHDN and CDR2 is FVKESK. V trimming: 6 bases; J trimming: 6 bases; junction bases outside the gene matches: 14. CDR3 size: 18 residues. In DNA, the CDR3 is TGTGCCAGCAGTTCCTCTGTTGGGACAGGGGGCTTTTATGAAAAACTGTTTTTT. Protein sequence: CASSSSVGTGGFYEKLFF.

The table lists this clone with a few counts. The chain is built from TRBV7-9 and TRBJ1-4, with a possible D match to TRBD1 (6 bases). Trimming shortened V by 3 bases and J by 4 bases, and 6 bases separated the two germline ends. CDR1 is SEHNR and CDR2 is FQNEAQ in the germline V gene (reference sequence). CDR3 length: 13 amino acids. CDR3 in DNA: TGTGCCAGCAGCTTGGACAGTAATGAAAAACTGTTTTTT. Translating gives CASSLDSNEKLFF. The full variable domain, its missing parts supplied by reference TRBV7-9 and TRBJ1-4, is DTGVSQNPRHKITKRGQNVTFRCDPISEHNRLYWYRQTLGQGPEFLTYFQNEAQLEKSRLLSDRFSAERPKGSFSTLEIQRTEQGDSAMYLCASSLDSNEKLFFGSGTQLSVL.

This clone was seen once. The CDR3 spells CASSEGLGNTEAFF. The DNA of the CDR3 is TGTGCCAGTAGTGAAGGTCTGGGGAACACTGAAGCTTTCTTT. The chain couples TRBV19 to TRBJ1-1; no firm D call. Germline loops: CDR1 LNHDA, CDR2 SQIVND (reference sequence). V lost 5 bases and J lost 1, with 11 bases in between. The CDR3 sequence is 14 residues long.

This sequence joins TRBV4-1 and TRBJ2-1, with 9 positions matching TRBD2. Trimming removed 0 bases from V and 6 bases from J; junction bases left unmatched: 12. This CDR3 spans 18 amino acids. Germline V CDR1 and CDR2: MGHRA, YSYEKL. The CDR3, as DNA: TGCGCCAGCAGCCAAGAGGGTCCTAGCGGGATCTCGAGCAATGAGCAGTTCTTC. Its protein product is CASSQEGPSGISSNEQFF.

V usage is TRBV5-1 and J usage is TRBJ2-3; no clear D. This CDR3 spans 11 amino acids. Germline CDR1 reads SGHRS; CDR2 reads YFSETQ. The V end lost 1 base, the J end lost 11 bases, and 8 bases lay between the germline ends. This CDR3 reads CASSLNLEQYF. DNA of the CDR3: TGCGCCAGCAGCTTGAACCTTGAGCAGTATTTT.

J is TRBJ2-7 and V is TRBV5-1; D ambiguous. CDR1 and CDR2 from the germline V gene are SGHRS and YFSETQ. V lost 0 bases to trimming and J lost 4 bases, with 8 bases between them. The CDR3 length is 13 residues. The CDR3: CASSLGGGYEQYF. As DNA, the CDR3 is TGCGCCAGCAGCTTGGGAGGCGGATACGAGCAGTACTTC.

The chain joins TRBV4-3 to TRBJ2-1; 11 bases are shared with TRBD2. The CDR3 extends over 16 amino acids. Germline V gene sequence: CDR1 LGHNA, CDR2 YSLEER. V lost 0 bases to trimming and J lost 9 bases; unmatched junction nucleotides: 7. The CDR3 spells CASSQDLALAGGEQFF. Written as DNA, the CDR3 is TGCGCCAGCAGCCAAGATTTGGCCCTAGCGGGGGGTGAGCAGTTCTTC.